The following is a TCR beta chain sequence with its context. Its antigen is not identified. The sample is drawn from a study of cytomegalovirus exposure and HLA in healthy donors. About the research overall: It was reported in a later analysis that the same platform had been used for the roughly 110 validation repertoires as for the 550 to 700 first-cohort repertoires. General study points: Most TCR sequences proved rare, with some public TCRs found in many donors. That first-cohort TCR clusters tended to co-occur in the 95 to 150 validation repertoires was found in a later analysis. In vitro assays verified that three CMV-associated chains recognized CMV antigens specifically.

V was pared by 5 bases and J by 4 bases, with 12 bases between. The CDR3 sequence is 14 residues long. CDR1 and CDR2 (germline): LNHDA, SQIVND (reference sequence). Produced via immunoSEQ multiplex PCR; TCRdb's table is partial and in-frame only. The repertoire consists of about 60,000 clones, with 90% to 97% occurring once and the leading ten covering approximately 1%. Specimen: PBMCs. This sequence was found in a man aged 18 to 30 in good health and CMV-seronegative. This chain connects TRBV19 to TRBJ2-1; TRBD2 is a possible D gene (6 bases). CDR3 nucleotides: TGTGCCAGTAGTTTGCGGCGGGGATACAATGAGCAGTTCTTC. Translating it yields CASSLRRGYNEQFF.